The 24 T cell receptor beta chains listed next were all sequenced from one sample in a study of cytomegalovirus exposure and HLA in healthy donors. Profiling relied on immunoSEQ multiplex PCR, and the TCRdb table lists in-frame clones only, not all of them. The profile shows 250,000 or so clones, around 91% of them singletons. The sample was PBMCs. Every receptor here comes from a woman aged 18-29 years in good health and CMV-seronegative.

The chain recombines TRBV29-1 with TRBJ2-3; TRBD1 aligns across 10 bases. Germline V gene sequence: CDR1 SQVTM, CDR2 ANQGSEA. CDR3 length equals 13 residues. V trimming: 4 bases; J trimming: 5 bases; junction bases outside the gene matches: 3. CDR3 nucleotide sequence: TGCAGCGTTGGGGACAGGGGAATAGATACGCAGTATTTT. Encoded protein: CSVGDRGIDTQYF.

With respect to this clone: Other DNA sequences from this sample encode an identical CDR3 as well. The chain carries TRBV30 and TRBJ2-7; tentative D call: TRBD1 (5 bases). Germline V CDR1 and CDR2: GTSNPN, SVGIG (reference sequence). The CDR3 extends over 13 amino acids. Trimming took 3 bases from V and 1 from J, leaving 10 bases between them. This CDR3 reads CAWSPDRSYEQYF. The CDR3 DNA follows: TGTGCCTGGAGCCCCGACAGATCCTACGAGCAGTACTTC.

This chain connects TRBV6-1 to TRBJ1-5, with D possibly matching TRBD1 (5 bases). Germline V gives CDR1 MNHNS, CDR2 SASEGT. This CDR3 spans 16 amino acids. Between the trimmed V and J ends, which lost 2 bases and 0 bases, there was a span of 11 bases. CDR3 nucleotide sequence: TGTGCCAGCAGTGAACTTGGGGGGTATAGCAATCAGCCCCAGCATTTT. Translated, it gives CASSELGGYSNQPQHF.

The chain has TRBV28 and TRBJ1-5, with D perhaps matching TRBD1 (5 bases). The V end was cut by 6 bases, the J end by 0 bases, with 9 bases between. Germline assignment: CDR1 MDHEN and CDR2 SYDVKM. The CDR3 has 14 amino acids. Written as DNA, the CDR3 is TGTGCCAGCAGAAGGGGTTATAGCAATCAGCCCCAGCATTTT. Translation: CASRRGYSNQPQHF.

The chain carries TRBV27 and TRBJ2-3; TRBD2 might be the D (5 bases). V lost 7 bases and J 5 bases, leaving 10 bases between the germline ends. This CDR3 is built from 12 residues. Germline loops: CDR1 MNHEY, CDR2 SMNVEV (reference sequence). Here the CDR3 reads CASIPRGDTQYF. The CDR3 DNA reads TGTGCCAGCATCCCCCGGGGAGATACGCAGTATTTT.

The V gene is TRBV25-1, the J gene TRBJ2-2; 8 bases agree with TRBD1. The CDR3 consists of 15 residues. With V trimmed by 7 bases and J by 2 bases, 6 bases remained unmatched. Germline CDR1 is MGHDK and CDR2 is SYGVNS. CDR3 residues: CASTLGQGNTGELFF. As DNA, the CDR3 is TGTGCCAGCACCCTAGGACAGGGAAACACCGGGGAGCTGTTTTTT.

This clone showed up just once. The gene calls are TRBV6-1 and TRBJ2-1; TRBD2 matches at 9 bases. CDR3 length: 14 residues. V was pared by 11 bases and J by 6 bases, with 11 bases of the junction left unmatched. Germline values: CDR1 MNHNS, CDR2 SASEGT. The chain's CDR3 is CASLRPSGANEQFF. CDR3 in DNA: TGTGCCTCACTTCGGCCTAGCGGGGCCAATGAGCAGTTCTTC.

CDR3 in amino acids: CASSEILSATQYF. In nucleotides, the CDR3 is TGTGCCAGCAGTGAAATCCTAAGCGCAACGCAGTATTTT. This chain joins TRBV2 and TRBJ2-3, with no clear D. V was shortened by 2 bases and J by 9 bases, with 12 bases between the two germline ends. CDR3 length: 13 amino acids. Looked up from germline, CDR1 is SNHLY and CDR2 is FYNNEI.

This chain uses TRBV27 with TRBJ2-6; tentative D call: TRBD2 (5 bases). The CDR3 runs to 18 residues. Trimming took 3 bases from V and 1 from J, leaving 16 bases between them. Germline V CDR1 and CDR2: MNHEY, SMNVEV (reference sequence). CDR3 in DNA: TGTGCCAGCAGTTTTTCGTGGGAGATGCCTTCTGGGGCCAACGTCCTGACTTTC. This sequence encodes CASSFSWEMPSGANVLTF.

The chain recombines TRBV7-2 with TRBJ2-5; 8 bases are shared with TRBD2. Germline V lookup: CDR1 SGHTA, CDR2 FQGNSA. The J segment lost 5 bases and the V segment lost 2 bases, leaving 7 bases of the junction unmatched. The CDR3 has 15 residues. CDR3: CASSLRRGEGETQYF. CDR3 in DNA: TGTGCCAGCAGCTTAAGGCGGGGGGAAGGGGAGACCCAGTACTTC.

J is TRBJ1-1 and V is TRBV11-1; 8 nucleotides match TRBD1. Germline trimming cut 2 bases from V and 1 base from J; bases unmatched to any gene: 3. There are 15 residues in the CDR3. Germline loops: CDR1 SGHAT, CDR2 FQDESV (reference sequence). The CDR3 DNA is TGTGCCAGCAGCTTACTTGGACAGGGGAACACTGAAGCTTTCTTT. The encoded protein is CASSLLGQGNTEAFF. Looking up the rest from reference TRBV11-1 and TRBJ1-1 gives the full variable domain: EAEVAQSPRYKITEKSQAVAFWCDPISGHATLYWYRQILGQGPELLVQFQDESVVDDSQLPKDRFSAERLKGVDSTLKIQPAELGDSAMYLCASSLLGQGNTEAFFGQGTRLTVV.

The rearrangement uses TRBV7-8 and TRBJ2-1; D perhaps matches TRBD2 (6 bases). Trimming shortened V by 4 bases and J by 8 bases, and 21 bases separated the two germline ends. The V gene's germline CDR1 is SGHVS and CDR2 FQNEAQ. CDR3 size: 16 residues. The CDR3 spells CASSYPLGGEADEQFF. The CDR3 DNA sequence: TGTGCCAGCAGCTACCCGTTGGGCGGGGAGGCTGATGAGCAGTTCTTC.

The chain has TRBV13 and TRBJ2-2; a possible D gene is TRBD1 (6 bases). V shed 0 bases and J shed 0 bases, with 20 bases lying between them. CDR3 size: 20 residues. Germline-derived CDR1 and CDR2 are PRHDT and FYEKMQ (reference sequence). The CDR3 region is CASSLGLGQPQRANTGELFF. In DNA, the CDR3 is TGTGCCAGCAGCTTAGGCCTGGGACAACCCCAGCGAGCGAACACCGGGGAGCTGTTTTTT.

The chain joins TRBV9 to TRBJ2-3, with 10 nucleotides matching TRBD1. The CDR3 loop spans 17 amino acids. V trimming: 1 base; J trimming: 1 base; junction bases outside the gene matches: 6. Germline V gives CDR1 SGDLS, CDR2 YYNGEE. The CDR3 sequence: CASSVKTGGAGTDTQYF. Here the CDR3 DNA reads TGTGCCAGCAGCGTAAAGACAGGGGGCGCCGGCACAGATACGCAGTATTTT.

The chain has TRBV19 and TRBJ2-1; 9 bases are shared with TRBD2. The CDR3 extends over 15 amino acids. Germline V CDR1 and CDR2: LNHDA, SQIVND (reference sequence). V gave up 6 bases and J gave up 5 bases; unmatched junction bases: 8. The CDR3 loop is CASRVSGGGHNEQFF. The DNA for the CDR3 is TGTGCCAGTAGAGTTAGCGGGGGAGGACACAATGAGCAGTTCTTC.

The chain combines TRBV19 with TRBJ1-3; weak D call: TRBD1 (5 bases). This CDR3 comprises 14 residues. Germline V gene sequence: CDR1 LNHDA, CDR2 SQIVND (reference sequence). Trimming took off 7 bases at V and 0 bases at J, with 10 bases between the two ends. The CDR3 is CASIRGSSGNTIYF. The CDR3 DNA reads TGTGCCAGTATTAGGGGCTCCTCTGGAAACACCATATATTTT.

The CDR3 DNA reads as TGTGCCACCAGCAGAGTAAAGACTAGCGGATCCTACGAGCAGTACTTC. This sequence encodes CATSRVKTSGSYEQYF. The chain has TRBV15 and TRBJ2-7, with 9 bases identical to TRBD2. The V gene's germline CDR1 is LNHNV and CDR2 YYDKDF (reference sequence). The J segment lost 1 base and the V segment lost 1 base, leaving 5 bases of the junction unmatched. The length of the CDR3 is 16 residues.

This clone occurred once. Other nucleotide sequences in the sample specify the same CDR3. The chain employs TRBV7-9 and TRBJ1-1; D gene ambiguous. With 4 bases removed from V and 1 base from J, the gap between germline ends came to 7 bases. Looked up from germline, CDR1 is SEHNR and CDR2 is FQNEAQ (reference sequence). The CDR3 loop spans 13 amino acids. CDR3 sequence reads: CASSSGGNTEAFF. CDR3 DNA: TGTGCCAGCAGCTCAGGAGGGAACACTGAAGCTTTCTTT.

This clone was seen once. The chain recombines TRBV5-1 with TRBJ2-1; 7 bases are shared with TRBD1. Germline V gene data show CDR1 as SGHRS and CDR2 as YFSETQ. The CDR3 loop spans 17 amino acids. Trimming cost V 0 bases and J 0 bases; bases outside gene matches: 6. The CDR3 protein is CASSLGLGGGSYNEQFF. The DNA for the CDR3 is TGCGCCAGCAGCTTGGGCCTAGGGGGCGGCTCCTACAATGAGCAGTTCTTC.

This clone was counted a single time. The gene calls are TRBV25-1 and TRBJ1-4; TRBD1 matches at 10 bases. Losses at the gene ends were 6 bases for V and 3 bases for J; bases not matched to a gene: 10. The CDR3 consists of 17 residues. Germline V lookup: CDR1 MGHDK, CDR2 SYGVNS. The DNA for the CDR3 is TGTGCCAGCAGGGTAGCCGGGACAGGGGCTTCTAATGAAAAACTGTTTTTT. Translated: CASRVAGTGASNEKLFF.

V usage is TRBV9 and J usage is TRBJ1-1; tentative D call: TRBD1 (5 bases). CDR1 SGDLS and CDR2 YYNGEE come from the germline V gene. There are 14 residues in the CDR3. The V end lost 4 bases, the J end lost 10 bases, and 20 bases lay between the germline ends. CDR3 coding DNA: TGTGCCAGCAGCCCACTGGACGGGGGAAACGGAGCTTTCTTT. Protein sequence: CASSPLDGGNGAFF.

The gene calls are TRBV2 and TRBJ1-5; 9 nucleotides align to TRBD1. The germline gives CDR1 SNHLY, CDR2 FYNNEI. V lost 11 bases to trimming and J lost 6 bases; unmatched junction nucleotides: 8. The CDR3 extends over 13 amino acids. The CDR3 reads CASTGTGRQPQHF. CDR3 bases: TGTGCCTCAACCGGGACAGGGCGTCAGCCCCAGCATTTT.

This chain connects TRBV30 to TRBJ1-3, with a weak D call TRBD1 (5 bases). V shed 7 bases and J shed 2 bases, with 12 bases lying between them. Looked up from germline, CDR1 is GTSNPN and CDR2 is SVGIG (reference sequence). The CDR3 is 13 amino acids. The CDR3 sequence is CAFSQGTGNTIYF. In nucleotides, the CDR3 is TGTGCCTTCTCCCAGGGTACTGGAAACACCATATATTTT.

The chain uses TRBV9 and TRBJ2-3; 9 nucleotides agree with TRBD2. V trimming: 0 bases; J trimming: 6 bases; junction bases outside the gene matches: 8. CDR3 size: 16 residues. The germline V gene has CDR1 SGDLS and CDR2 YYNGEE. In DNA, the CDR3 is TGTGCCAGCAGCGTAGTCGCGGGACTAGCTGGCGATACGCAGTATTTT. As protein: CASSVVAGLAGDTQYF. The entire variable domain, with the rest obtained from reference TRBV9 and TRBJ2-3, is as follows: DSGVTQTPKHLITATGQRVTLRCSPRSGDLSVYWYQQSLDQGLQFLIQYYNGEERAKGNILERFSAQQFPDLHSELNLSSLELGDSALYFCASSVVAGLAGDTQYFGPGTRLTVL.